This entry is about one T cell receptor beta chain. The antigen is unknown. Germline and junction disagree at one end, which may indicate a read error. Study outcomes and limitations: Tumor-infiltrating Treg TCR alpha and beta sequences overlapped most with tumor naive CD4+ T cells, then blood naive. The TCR gene usage of tumor memory CD4+ T cells clustered together with blood and lymph node memory CD4+ cells and with lymph node naive CD4+ cells.

CDR1 is MNHEY, CDR2 SMNVEV, per germline (reference sequence). The CDR3 spans 13 residues. After constant-region reverse-primer amplification, full-length variable regions underwent semi-nested PCR with Nested Universal Primer A. TCRdb called the 5' RACE reads again in MiXCR, with one record for every CDR3 protein. The table records around 33,000 distinct CDR3 sequences, less than 25% of them present only once. Memory CD4+ cells were defined as CD4+CD45RO+CD25-. The receptor's source is a female donor with breast cancer. Material: memory CD4+ T cells sorted from blood. Regarding subset: memory CD4+ T cells, CD4+CD45RO+CD25-. This sequence joins TRBV27 and TRBJ1-1; perhaps TRBD1 as D (6 bases). The CDR3 DNA follows: TGTGCCAGCAGGGCGAGGGGGGAACCTGAAGCTTTTTTT. Translation: CASRARGEPEAFF.